This T cell receptor (beta chain) was recovered during a study of Tregs in tolerant kidney transplant recipients. General observations from the study: Validation in larger populations is needed because few patients were studied.

Sequenced by immunoSEQ multiplex PCR; TCRdb stores in-frame clones only, minus some. The sample yields some 69,000 clones, 80% to 85% seen once. For this clone: What it binds is unknown.

The sequence derives from a human donor in good health. Sequenced material: CD4+ T cells from blood.

As DNA, the CDR3 is TGCGCCAGCAGCTTGGCGTGGCAGGGAGGGACTGAAGCTTTCTTT. It is translated as CASSLAWQGGTEAFF. The chain links TRBV5-1 to TRBJ1-1, with D possibly being TRBD1 (5 bases). Germline values: CDR1 SGHRS, CDR2 YFSETQ. The CDR3 is 15 residues long. Trimming stripped 0 bases from V and 5 bases from J, with 14 bases between.